Following are 9 T cell receptor beta chains from one sample sequenced in a study of shared clonotypes between healthy human individuals. Assay used: immunoSEQ multiplex PCR; TCRdb lists only in-frame clones, some missing. The sample lists around 1.4 million clones; 98% to 99% were seen once. Source material: naive CD4+ T cells sorted from blood. Specified subset: CD45RA+ positively selected. The source of these receptors is a man under 40 in good health.

The chain has TRBV10-1 and TRBJ2-1; a possible D gene is TRBD2 (6 bases). Trimming shortened V by 8 bases and J by 6 bases, and 14 bases separated the two germline ends. The CDR3 consists of 13 residues. Germline V lookup: CDR1 WNHNN, CDR2 SYGVQD (reference sequence). The CDR3 loop is CASSGGVSNEQFF. For the CDR3, the DNA is TGCGCCAGCTCCGGCGGGGTGTCCAATGAGCAGTTCTTC.

This clone was recorded once. This chain uses TRBV5-1 with TRBJ1-4; possible D gene TRBD1, 5 bases. The germline V gene has CDR1 SGHRS and CDR2 YFSETQ. Trimming left V 4 bases short and J 4 bases short, with 14 bases between. The length of the CDR3 is 15 residues. The CDR3 protein is CASSPQGDGNEKLFF. For the CDR3, the DNA is TGCGCCAGCAGCCCCCAAGGGGACGGTAATGAAAAACTGTTTTTT.

This chain uses TRBV4-1 with TRBJ2-3; D gene ambiguous. Germline V gene lookup returns CDR1 MGHRA and CDR2 YSYEKL. This CDR3 region has 15 residues. Trimming took 4 bases from V and 5 from J, leaving 16 bases between them. The CDR3 reads CASSLGPSKGDTQYF. The CDR3 region has the DNA TGCGCCAGCAGCCTAGGGCCCTCCAAGGGAGATACGCAGTATTTT.

This sequence joins TRBV12-2 and TRBJ2-7; the table calls TRBD2, which could not be checked here. TRBV12-2 represents a pseudogene. The CDR3 consists of 16 residues. The CDR3 spells CASRLASGRGGNEQYF. The DNA of the CDR3 is TGTGCAAGTCGCTTAGCGTCCGGGAGGGGTGGGAACGAGCAGTACTTC.

This sequence joins TRBV15 and TRBJ1-2; no definite D call. Between the trimmed V and J ends, which lost 4 bases and 0 bases, there was a span of 18 bases. The CDR3 extends over 17 amino acids. Germline-derived CDR1 and CDR2 are LNHNV and YYDKDF (reference sequence). CDR3 region: CATSTGRSADPNYGYTF. CDR3 nucleotide sequence: TGTGCCACCAGCACCGGCCGATCGGCAGACCCTAACTATGGCTACACCTTC.

The rearrangement joins TRBV11-2 to TRBJ1-3, with D unresolved. Looked up from germline, CDR1 is SGHAT and CDR2 is FQNNGV. There are 14 residues in the CDR3. Trimming removed 4 bases at V and 0 bases at J, with 7 bases between. Written as DNA, the CDR3 is TGTGCCAGCAGCTCCAGTAGCTCTGGAAACACCATATATTTT. It specifies CASSSSSSGNTIYF.

The rearrangement links TRBV6-1 to TRBJ1-3; D possibly corresponds to TRBD1 (5 bases). This CDR3 contains 14 residues. Germline CDR1 reads MNHNS; CDR2 reads SASEGT. Deletions cut 4 bases from V and 3 bases from J, with 10 bases between. In nucleotides, the CDR3 is TGTGCCAGCAGTGTTCCCAGGGATGGAAACACCATATATTTT. It encodes CASSVPRDGNTIYF.

The chain links TRBV10-1 to TRBJ1-5; D uncertain. From germline, CDR1 is WNHNN and CDR2 SYGVQD (reference sequence). The V gene lost 4 bases and the J gene lost 9 bases, with 10 bases spanning the gap. The CDR3 runs to 12 residues. CDR3 residues: CASSVIHRPQHF. The CDR3 nucleotides are TGCGCCAGCAGTGTAATCCATCGGCCCCAGCATTTT.

V and J are TRBV10-3 and TRBJ2-1; 8 bases map to TRBD2. J lost 8 bases, V lost 8 bases, and 8 bases had no gene match. Germline assignment: CDR1 ENHRY and CDR2 SYGVKD. The CDR3 is 13 residues long. For the CDR3, the DNA is TGTGCCATCCCCCCGAGCGGGAGCTATGAGCAGTTCTTC. It translates to CAIPPSGSYEQFF.